The rows below give T cell receptor beta chains drawn from one sample of a study of shared clonotypes between healthy human individuals. Method: immunoSEQ multiplex PCR; TCRdb's copy keeps in-frame clones and lacks some. The repertoire includes millions of clones, more than 85% of them detected once, and roughly 0.36% sits in the top ten. Sequencing was performed on naive CD4+ T cells from PBMCs. The receptors were gathered from a man aged 18 to 35 in good health. Some clones in this sample may be carry-over from other donors' samples. CDR3s include the opening cysteine and the closing phenylalanine or tryptophan. Fields, in order: clone size, J gene, CDR3 length, V gene, D gene, CDR3 DNA, CDR3 protein. A D gene is named only where the DNA matches it firmly. Clone size is not always given. Where it is, it says once, few, many or a class for expanded clones.

clone size: NA
J gene: TRBJ2-1
CDR3 length: 14
V gene: TRBV9
D gene: TRBD2
CDR3 DNA: TGTGCCAGCAGCCCGCGGACTAGCGGCAATGAGCAGTTCTTC
CDR3 protein: CASSPRTSGNEQFF

clone size: few
J gene: TRBJ1-1
CDR3 length: 13
V gene: TRBV4-1
D gene: TRBD1
CDR3 DNA: TGCGCCAGCAGCTGGACGGGACAGGGGACAGCTTTCTTT
CDR3 protein: CASSWTGQGTAFF

clone size: NA
J gene: TRBJ1-1
CDR3 length: 15
V gene: TRBV7-3
D gene: NA
CDR3 DNA: TGTGCCAGCAGCCCCACGCCTGGGGTCGGCACTGAAGCTTTCTTT
CDR3 protein: CASSPTPGVGTEAFF

clone size: NA
J gene: TRBJ2-1
CDR3 length: 16
V gene: TRBV11-2
D gene: TRBD2
CDR3 DNA: TGTGCCAGCAGCCTCTATCCGGGACTAGCTCACAATGAGCAGTTCTTC
CDR3 protein: CASSLYPGLAHNEQFF

clone size: NA
J gene: TRBJ1-6
CDR3 length: 14
V gene: TRBV28
D gene: NA
CDR3 DNA: TGTGCCAGCAGTCCCCCGAGGGGGAATTCACCCCTCCACTTT
CDR3 protein: CASSPPRGNSPLHF

clone size: NA
J gene: TRBJ2-7
CDR3 length: 15
V gene: TRBV28
D gene: TRBD1
CDR3 DNA: TGTGCCAGCAGTCCCAGGGACAGCTACTCCTACGAGCAGTACTTC
CDR3 protein: CASSPRDSYSYEQYF

clone size: once
J gene: TRBJ2-3
CDR3 length: 17
V gene: TRBV9
D gene: TRBD1
CDR3 DNA: TGTGCCAGCAGCGTAGTAGGAGACAGGGGGCTCACAGATACGCAGTATTTT
CDR3 protein: CASSVVGDRGLTDTQYF

clone size: NA
J gene: TRBJ2-1
CDR3 length: 15
V gene: TRBV7-6
D gene: TRBD2
CDR3 DNA: TGTGCCAGCAGCTTGGCCAGCGGGGTCTACAATGAGCAGTTCTTC
CDR3 protein: CASSLASGVYNEQFF

clone size: NA
J gene: TRBJ1-1
CDR3 length: 16
V gene: TRBV21-1
D gene: NA
CDR3 DNA: TGTGCCAGCAGCAAAGAAGGGACCCAAAAGGGCACTGAAGCTTTCTTT
CDR3 protein: CASSKEGTQKGTEAFF

clone size: NA
J gene: TRBJ2-7
CDR3 length: 13
V gene: TRBV5-6
D gene: TRBD2
CDR3 DNA: TGTGCCAGCAGTTCCGGGGGGTCCTACGAGCAGTACTTC
CDR3 protein: CASSSGGSYEQYF

clone size: NA
J gene: TRBJ1-1
CDR3 length: 16
V gene: TRBV18
D gene: TRBD1
CDR3 DNA: TGTGCCAGCTCACCTCGACAGGGTTTAGCTCGGGCTGAAGCTTTCTTT
CDR3 protein: CASSPRQGLARAEAFF

clone size: NA
J gene: TRBJ1-2
CDR3 length: 12
V gene: TRBV28
D gene: NA
CDR3 DNA: TGTGCCAGCAGAAAACAGGGTTTTGGCTACACCTTC
CDR3 protein: CASRKQGFGYTF

clone size: NA
J gene: TRBJ2-7
CDR3 length: 13
V gene: TRBV5-1
D gene: TRBD1
CDR3 DNA: TGCGCCAGCAGTTGGACAGGGTCGAACGAGCAGTACTTC
CDR3 protein: CASSWTGSNEQYF

clone size: NA
J gene: TRBJ1-3
CDR3 length: 12
V gene: TRBV7-2
D gene: NA
CDR3 DNA: TGTGCCAGCAGCTTTTACGGAAACACCATATATTTT
CDR3 protein: CASSFYGNTIYF

clone size: NA
J gene: TRBJ2-1
CDR3 length: 13
V gene: TRBV2
D gene: NA
CDR3 DNA: TGTGCCAGCAGTGTAGCCATCTACAATGAGCAGTTCTTC
CDR3 protein: CASSVAIYNEQFF

clone size: NA
J gene: TRBJ1-4
CDR3 length: 16
V gene: TRBV27
D gene: TRBD1
CDR3 DNA: TGTGCCAGCAGGACAGGGGGCCCGGGGGAAAATGAAAAACTGTTTTTT
CDR3 protein: CASRTGGPGENEKLFF

clone size: NA
J gene: TRBJ2-3
CDR3 length: 15
V gene: TRBV14
D gene: TRBD2
CDR3 DNA: TGTGCCAGCAGCCGAAAGCGGGAGACCACAGATACGCAGTATTTT
CDR3 protein: CASSRKRETTDTQYF

clone size: once
J gene: TRBJ1-2
CDR3 length: 16
V gene: TRBV18
D gene: NA
CDR3 DNA: TGTGCCAGCTCACCCGAGATGAGGGGGGGTATCAATGGCTACACCTTC
CDR3 protein: CASSPEMRGGINGYTF

clone size: once
J gene: TRBJ2-4
CDR3 length: 14
V gene: TRBV28
D gene: NA
CDR3 DNA: TGTGCCAGCAGTCCGGGACAAACTAAAAACATTCAGTACTTC
CDR3 protein: CASSPGQTKNIQYF

clone size: NA
J gene: TRBJ2-7
CDR3 length: 15
V gene: TRBV28
D gene: NA
CDR3 DNA: TGTGCCAGCAGTTTTTCCGGCGGCCTAGGGTACGAGCAGTACTTC
CDR3 protein: CASSFSGGLGYEQYF

clone size: NA
J gene: TRBJ1-1
CDR3 length: 14
V gene: TRBV6-6
D gene: NA
CDR3 DNA: TGTGCCAGCACCCTAAGGACCATGAACACTGAAGCTTTCTTT
CDR3 protein: CASTLRTMNTEAFF

clone size: NA
J gene: TRBJ2-1
CDR3 length: 15
V gene: TRBV5-1
D gene: NA
CDR3 DNA: TGCGCCAGCAGCTTGCTGCAGGGGACCTACAATGAGCAGTTCTTC
CDR3 protein: CASSLLQGTYNEQFF

clone size: NA
J gene: TRBJ2-7
CDR3 length: 13
V gene: TRBV5-1
D gene: NA
CDR3 DNA: TGCGCCAGCAGCAGTGGACTCTCCTACGAGCAGTACTTC
CDR3 protein: CASSSGLSYEQYF

clone size: NA
J gene: TRBJ1-4
CDR3 length: 15
V gene: TRBV19
D gene: NA
CDR3 DNA: TGTGCCAGTAAGCGGGCGGCAGGGAGTAATGAAAAACTGTTTTTT
CDR3 protein: CASKRAAGSNEKLFF

clone size: NA
J gene: TRBJ2-1
CDR3 length: 16
V gene: TRBV27
D gene: NA
CDR3 DNA: TGTGCCAGCAGTAGGGCGGGGGCGACGAGGTACAATGAGCAGTTCTTC
CDR3 protein: CASSRAGATRYNEQFF

clone size: NA
J gene: TRBJ2-7
CDR3 length: 14
V gene: TRBV15
D gene: TRBD1
CDR3 DNA: TGTGCCACCAGCAGGGGAGGACAGGGTTATGAGCAGTACTTC
CDR3 protein: CATSRGGQGYEQYF

clone size: NA
J gene: TRBJ2-7
CDR3 length: 16
V gene: TRBV7-3
D gene: NA
CDR3 DNA: TGTGCCAGCAGCTTAGCTGGTCCACCCAGTCTATACGAGCAGTACTTC
CDR3 protein: CASSLAGPPSLYEQYF

clone size: NA
J gene: TRBJ1-1
CDR3 length: 15
V gene: TRBV9
D gene: NA
CDR3 DNA: TGTGCCAGCAGCGTAGTTGACACCGTGAACACTGAAGCTTTCTTT
CDR3 protein: CASSVVDTVNTEAFF

clone size: NA
J gene: TRBJ2-7
CDR3 length: 13
V gene: TRBV11-3
D gene: TRBD1
CDR3 DNA: TGTGCCAGCAGCTGGGGACAGGGCGGCGAGCAGTACTTC
CDR3 protein: CASSWGQGGEQYF

clone size: NA
J gene: TRBJ2-3
CDR3 length: 17
V gene: TRBV7-2
D gene: TRBD2
CDR3 DNA: TGTGCCAGCAGCTCCGGACTAGCGGGAGGACTCGGGGATACGCAGTATTTT
CDR3 protein: CASSSGLAGGLGDTQYF

clone size: NA
J gene: TRBJ2-3
CDR3 length: 17
V gene: TRBV25-1
D gene: TRBD1
CDR3 DNA: TGTGCCAGCAGTGATCGACAACGACAGGGGCAAACAGATACGCAGTATTTT
CDR3 protein: CASSDRQRQGQTDTQYF

clone size: NA
J gene: TRBJ2-4
CDR3 length: 16
V gene: TRBV11-2
D gene: NA
CDR3 DNA: TGTGCCAGCAGCCCCTATCCCCACAGGGCCAAAAACATTCAGTACTTC
CDR3 protein: CASSPYPHRAKNIQYF

clone size: NA
J gene: TRBJ1-2
CDR3 length: 12
V gene: TRBV15
D gene: NA
CDR3 DNA: TGTGCCACCAGCGAAGGGCACTATGGCTACACCTTC
CDR3 protein: CATSEGHYGYTF

clone size: NA
J gene: TRBJ2-5
CDR3 length: 16
V gene: TRBV6-1
D gene: TRBD2
CDR3 DNA: TGTGCCAGCAGTGGAATTGTAGCGGGGGGCGGGGAGACCCAGTACTTC
CDR3 protein: CASSGIVAGGGETQYF

clone size: NA
J gene: TRBJ1-1
CDR3 length: 15
V gene: TRBV28
D gene: NA
CDR3 DNA: TGTGCCAGCAGTTTCTTGGACACGCTGAACACTGAAGCTTTCTTT
CDR3 protein: CASSFLDTLNTEAFF

clone size: NA
J gene: TRBJ2-5
CDR3 length: 14
V gene: TRBV11-2
D gene: TRBD2
CDR3 DNA: TGTGCCAGCAGCCCAGGGACTAGTTCGGTGACCCAGTACTTC
CDR3 protein: CASSPGTSSVTQYF

clone size: NA
J gene: TRBJ1-4
CDR3 length: 14
V gene: TRBV28
D gene: NA
CDR3 DNA: TGTGCCAGCAGTCGACGGACCGCCGCTGAAAAACTGTTTTTT
CDR3 protein: CASSRRTAAEKLFF

clone size: NA
J gene: TRBJ2-7
CDR3 length: 18
V gene: TRBV9
D gene: TRBD2
CDR3 DNA: TGTGCCAGCAGCGTAGCGCCCGGAAGACTAGCGGGAAAGTACGAGCAGTACTTC
CDR3 protein: CASSVAPGRLAGKYEQYF

clone size: NA
J gene: TRBJ1-2
CDR3 length: 11
V gene: TRBV6-5
D gene: TRBD1
CDR3 DNA: TGTGCCAGCACAGGGGGGTATGGCTACACCTTC
CDR3 protein: CASTGGYGYTF

clone size: NA
J gene: TRBJ1-5
CDR3 length: 13
V gene: TRBV14
D gene: NA
CDR3 DNA: TGTGCCAGCAGCATCCAGGGCAATCAGCCCCAGCATTTT
CDR3 protein: CASSIQGNQPQHF

clone size: NA
J gene: TRBJ2-7
CDR3 length: 12
V gene: TRBV6-1
D gene: NA
CDR3 DNA: TGTGCCAGCAGCCTAACAGGGACCGAGCAGTACTTC
CDR3 protein: CASSLTGTEQYF

clone size: NA
J gene: TRBJ1-4
CDR3 length: 14
V gene: TRBV2
D gene: TRBD1
CDR3 DNA: TGTGCCAGCGAGGGACAGACAACTAATGAAAAACTGTTTTTT
CDR3 protein: CASEGQTTNEKLFF

clone size: NA
J gene: TRBJ2-5
CDR3 length: 12
V gene: TRBV12-5
D gene: TRBD1
CDR3 DNA: TGTGCTAGTGGGGACAGGATGGAGACCCAGTACTTC
CDR3 protein: CASGDRMETQYF

clone size: NA
J gene: TRBJ1-4
CDR3 length: 16
V gene: TRBV19
D gene: NA
CDR3 DNA: TGTGCCAGTAGTATAGATCGGGGGCAAATGAATGAAAAACTGTTTTTT
CDR3 protein: CASSIDRGQMNEKLFF

clone size: NA
J gene: TRBJ2-2
CDR3 length: 16
V gene: TRBV9
D gene: NA
CDR3 DNA: TGTGCCAGCAGCGCCGGTCGGCCGACAGGCCCCGGGGAGCTGTTTTTT
CDR3 protein: CASSAGRPTGPGELFF

clone size: NA
J gene: TRBJ1-2
CDR3 length: 14
V gene: TRBV6-5
D gene: TRBD1
CDR3 DNA: TGTGCCAGCAGTAACCGTCCGGACAGGGGGCTGGGGACCTTC
CDR3 protein: CASSNRPDRGLGTF

clone size: NA
J gene: TRBJ2-3
CDR3 length: 17
V gene: TRBV2
D gene: TRBD2
CDR3 DNA: TGTGCCAGCAGTGCATTAGGACTAGCGGGGGGTAAAGATACGCAGTATTTT
CDR3 protein: CASSALGLAGGKDTQYF

clone size: NA
J gene: TRBJ2-5
CDR3 length: 14
V gene: TRBV5-1
D gene: NA
CDR3 DNA: TGCGCCAGCAGTGTCGTAGGACCCCAAGAGACCCAGTACTTC
CDR3 protein: CASSVVGPQETQYF

clone size: NA
J gene: TRBJ1-4
CDR3 length: 17
V gene: TRBV4-1
D gene: NA
CDR3 DNA: TGCGCCAGCAGCCAAGGTCGCAGACAAGGGAGTAATGAAAAACTGTTTTTT
CDR3 protein: CASSQGRRQGSNEKLFF

clone size: NA
J gene: TRBJ2-3
CDR3 length: 16
V gene: TRBV7-8
D gene: TRBD2
CDR3 DNA: TGTGCCAGCAGCTTATATACGCGGGGGAGCACAGATACGCAGTATTTT
CDR3 protein: CASSLYTRGSTDTQYF

clone size: NA
J gene: TRBJ1-3
CDR3 length: 16
V gene: TRBV9
D gene: NA
CDR3 DNA: TGTGCCAGCAGCGTAGGGGGATCCTCCTCTGGAAACACCATATATTTT
CDR3 protein: CASSVGGSSSGNTIYF

clone size: NA
J gene: TRBJ2-3
CDR3 length: 17
V gene: TRBV11-2
D gene: TRBD2
CDR3 DNA: TGTGCCAGCAGACTTTTCCAGGGAGGGATCGAAACAGATACGCAGTATTTT
CDR3 protein: CASRLFQGGIETDTQYF

clone size: NA
J gene: TRBJ1-5
CDR3 length: 14
V gene: TRBV6-1
D gene: NA
CDR3 DNA: TGTGCCAGCATGCTCCCCGGGGCTAGTCAGCCCCAGCATTTT
CDR3 protein: CASMLPGASQPQHF

clone size: NA
J gene: TRBJ2-7
CDR3 length: 17
V gene: TRBV28
D gene: TRBD2
CDR3 DNA: TGTGCCAGCAGTCACCCCGGACTAGCGGGAGTCACCTACGAGCAGTACTTC
CDR3 protein: CASSHPGLAGVTYEQYF

clone size: NA
J gene: TRBJ1-1
CDR3 length: 15
V gene: TRBV7-2
D gene: TRBD1
CDR3 DNA: TGTGCCAGCAGCCATCCGGGACAGGGGAGGACTGAAGCTTTCTTT
CDR3 protein: CASSHPGQGRTEAFF

clone size: NA
J gene: TRBJ2-7
CDR3 length: 15
V gene: TRBV6-5
D gene: NA
CDR3 DNA: TGTGCCAGCACCCCGGCGGGGTGGGGGTCCTACGAGCAGTACTTC
CDR3 protein: CASTPAGWGSYEQYF

clone size: NA
J gene: TRBJ1-5
CDR3 length: 12
V gene: TRBV29-1
D gene: NA
CDR3 DNA: TGCAGCGTTGCCACCGGCAATCAGCCCCAGCATTTT
CDR3 protein: CSVATGNQPQHF

clone size: NA
J gene: TRBJ2-3
CDR3 length: 15
V gene: TRBV28
D gene: TRBD2
CDR3 DNA: TGTGCCAGCAGGACCGGGACTAGCGACACAGATACGCAGTATTTT
CDR3 protein: CASRTGTSDTDTQYF

clone size: once
J gene: TRBJ1-3
CDR3 length: 12
V gene: TRBV13
D gene: TRBD1
CDR3 DNA: TGTGCCAGCAGCTTAGACCGGACAGGGGTATATTTT
CDR3 protein: CASSLDRTGVYF